The rows below give T cell receptor beta chains drawn from one sample of a study of T-cell reconstitution after alpha-beta-depleted transplantation in children. TCRdb called the PCR reads again in MiXCR, with one record for every CDR3 protein. The data contain approximately 430,000 distinct CDR3 sequences, about a sixth of them singletons. Source: PBMCs, mostly from graft donor cells, taken 360 days after TCRalphabeta/CD19-depleted stem cell transplant. These receptors were collected from a boy less than two years old who had a stem cell transplant for Wiskott-Aldrich syndrome, so the T cells may come from the graft donor. CDR3s include the opening cysteine and the closing phenylalanine or tryptophan. A D gene is named only where the DNA matches it firmly. Clone size is shown for a subset of rows, as once, few, many or a class of expanded clone.

D gene,clone size,J gene,V gene,CDR3 DNA,CDR3 protein
TRBD1,few,TRBJ1-2,TRBV29-1,TGCAGCGTTGTTCTGATGGACAGGGCGAGCGGCTATGGCTACACCTTC,CSVVLMDRASGYGYTF
-,-,TRBJ2-7,TRBV20-1,TGCAGTGCCAGGCCTGCCGGGACGTTCGCCTACGAGCAGTACTTC,CSARPAGTFAYEQYF
TRBD2,many,TRBJ2-1,TRBV15,TGTGCCACCAGCAGAGATAGGAGACTAGCGGGTGGCAATGAGCAGTTCTTC,CATSRDRRLAGGNEQFF
TRBD1,-,TRBJ1-2,TRBV30,TGTGCCTGGAGTCACGGACAGGGGGCTTCGGGCTACACCTTC,CAWSHGQGASGYTF
-,-,TRBJ2-7,TRBV12-3/TRBV12-4,TGTGCCAGCAGCCCCGAGAGGAGAGAACGAGCCCTGGAGCAGTACTTC,CASSPERRERALEQYF
-,few,TRBJ2-1,TRBV6-5,TGTGCCAGCAGTTACTCTAGATCTAGAAACTCCTACAATGAGCAGTTCTTC,CASSYSRSRNSYNEQFF
TRBD2,few,TRBJ2-2,TRBV4-3,TGCGCCAGCAGCCAGGGTAGGACTAGCGGGAGTAGTGGCGGGGAGCTGTTTTTT,CASSQGRTSGSSGGELFF
-,few,TRBJ2-3,TRBV29-1,TGCAGCGCCACGACGGCGGGCAGACGCACAGATACGCAGTATTTT,CSATTAGRRTDTQYF
-,-,TRBJ2-6,TRBV4-1,TGCGCCAGCAGCCAAGATGGGAGGCCGAGTCACTCTGGGGCCAACGTCCTGACTTTC,CASSQDGRPSHSGANVLTF
TRBD2,few,TRBJ2-7,TRBV12-3/TRBV12-4,TGTGCCAGCAGTTCTTCCAGGACTAGCGGGTCTTACGAGCAGTACTTC,CASSSSRTSGSYEQYF